This entry lists 19 T cell receptor beta chains sequenced from one sample in a study of cytomegalovirus exposure and HLA in healthy donors. Measured with immunoSEQ multiplex PCR; TCRdb has only the in-frame clones, and not every one. The sample lists 250,000 to 350,000 clones; 86% were seen once. Sequenced input: PBMCs. All receptors derive from a woman aged 18-30 years in good health and CMV-seronegative.

The V gene is TRBV6-6, the J gene TRBJ2-1; possibly TRBD1 for D (6 bases). The germline V and J ends were trimmed by 5 bases and 0 bases, with 14 bases remaining between them. This CDR3 comprises 16 residues. CDR1 and CDR2 (germline): MNHNY, SVGAGI (reference sequence). The CDR3 sequence: CASSRGQGPSYNEQFF. The CDR3, as DNA: TGTGCCAGCAGTCGGGGACAAGGGCCCTCCTACAATGAGCAGTTCTTC.

This chain joins TRBV9 and TRBJ1-1, with 9 bases matching TRBD1. This CDR3 has 15 residues. The V segment lost 4 bases and the J segment 1 base; nucleotides outside the gene matches: 5. The germline V gene has CDR1 SGDLS and CDR2 YYNGEE. The CDR3: CASSLSTGGNTEAFF. The CDR3 DNA sequence: TGTGCCAGCAGCCTTTCGACAGGGGGGAACACTGAAGCTTTCTTT.

The rearrangement links TRBV5-1 to TRBJ1-4, with D perhaps matching TRBD1 (6 bases). In germline, CDR1 is SGHRS, CDR2 YFSETQ. The CDR3 is made up of 14 amino acids. Trimming removed 3 bases at V and 5 bases at J, with 11 bases between. CDR3 region: CASSYGQSNEKLFF. The CDR3 nucleotides read TGCGCCAGCAGCTATGGACAGTCAAATGAAAAACTGTTTTTT.

This chain links TRBV29-1 with TRBJ2-3; 8 bases map to TRBD2. The CDR3 loop spans 14 amino acids. CDR1 and CDR2 (germline): SQVTM, ANQGSEA. Trimming cost V 7 bases and J 6 bases; bases outside gene matches: 12. DNA for the CDR3: TGCAGCGGAGAGCTAGCGGGCCGGGGGGATACGCAGTATTTT. This codes for CSGELAGRGDTQYF.

V is TRBV9 and J is TRBJ2-3; 9 bases match TRBD2. V lost 2 bases and J lost 6; bases outside the gene matches: 4. The CDR3 consists of 14 residues. The germline gives CDR1 SGDLS, CDR2 YYNGEE. CDR3 loop: CASSVSGSSDTQYF. The CDR3 DNA sequence: TGTGCCAGCAGCGTTAGCGGGAGTTCGGATACGCAGTATTTT.

The V and J genes are TRBV11-2 and TRBJ2-7, with TRBD2 as a possible D gene (7 bases). The CDR3 has 15 residues. Germline lookup yields CDR1 SGHAT and CDR2 FQNNGV. V gave up 3 bases and J gave up 2 bases, with 14 bases separating them. CDR3 protein: CASSLGAGETYEQYF. CDR3 bases: TGTGCCAGCAGCTTGGGGGCGGGAGAGACCTACGAGCAGTACTTC.

The chain is built from TRBV7-3 and TRBJ2-5, with 8 bases lining up with TRBD1. Germline CDR1 SGHTA, CDR2 FQGTGA. V lost 5 bases to trimming and J lost 5 bases; unmatched junction nucleotides: 13. The CDR3 is made up of 16 amino acids. CDR3 loop: CASSPNSQGAGETQYF. In DNA, the CDR3 is TGTGCCAGCAGCCCCAACTCCCAGGGGGCCGGGGAGACCCAGTACTTC.

This clone was found a few times. The J gene is TRBJ1-2, the V gene TRBV12-5, with 9 positions matching TRBD1. The CDR3 has 14 amino acids. Trimming cost V 3 bases and J 6 bases; bases outside gene matches: 5. The V gene's germline CDR1 is LGHNT and CDR2 FRNRAP. In DNA form, the CDR3 reads TGTGCTAGTGGTTTCAGGACAGGGGTAGATGGCTACACCTTC. Its translation: CASGFRTGVDGYTF.

The CDR3 nucleotides are TGTGCCAGCGGGATCATCGGACTAGCGGGATCGGCCAAAAACATTCAGTACTTC. Protein: CASGIIGLAGSAKNIQYF. The chain carries TRBV27 and TRBJ2-4; 12 positions match TRBD2. Germline CDR1 MNHEY, CDR2 SMNVEV (reference sequence). The CDR3 has 18 residues. With V trimmed by 8 bases and J by 1 base, 12 bases remained unmatched.

The genes are TRBV4-1 and TRBJ1-4, with D possibly matching TRBD1 (6 bases). Germline V gene sequence: CDR1 MGHRA, CDR2 YSYEKL. The length of the CDR3 is 16 residues. Trimming removed 3 bases from V and 8 bases from J, with 19 bases in between. CDR3 region: CASSQRTGFSGEKLFF. CDR3 sequence (DNA): TGCGCCAGCAGCCAGCGAACAGGGTTTAGTGGAGAAAAACTGTTTTTT.

The gene calls are TRBV6-1 and TRBJ1-2, with 7 positions matching TRBD1. CDR3 size: 12 residues. With V trimmed by 6 bases and J by 6 bases, 4 bases remained unmatched. Germline V lookup: CDR1 MNHNS, CDR2 SASEGT. CDR3 loop: CASRGTVDGYTF. In DNA form, the CDR3 reads TGTGCCAGCAGAGGGACAGTGGATGGCTACACCTTC.

The chain is built from TRBV9 and TRBJ1-3; D not certain. Germline CDR1 and CDR2: SGDLS and YYNGEE. The CDR3 sequence is 14 residues long. The V end lost 0 bases, the J end lost 4 bases, and 8 bases lay between the germline ends. CDR3 sequence: CASSVATRGNTIYF. CDR3 nucleotide sequence: TGTGCCAGCAGCGTAGCGACGCGGGGAAACACCATATATTTT.

The chain links TRBV6-6 to TRBJ2-7, with 9 nucleotides matching TRBD2. Germline CDR1 and CDR2: MNHNY and SVGAGI (reference sequence). Losses at the gene ends were 2 bases for V and 0 bases for J; bases not matched to a gene: 5. The CDR3 is made up of 16 amino acids. The CDR3 bases are TGTGCCAGCAGTTACCCTGCGGGGGGGAACTCCTACGAGCAGTACTTC. This codes for CASSYPAGGNSYEQYF.

The chain carries TRBV7-3 and TRBJ2-7, with 7 bases that match TRBD2. Germline-derived CDR1 and CDR2 are SGHTA and FQGTGA. This CDR3 has 15 amino acids. V shed 1 base and J 4 bases; nucleotides not matched to a gene: 7. The DNA of the CDR3 is TGTGCCAGCAGCTTAAGGGGAGGGATCGATTACGAGCAGTACTTC. This translates into CASSLRGGIDYEQYF. The full variable domain, completed using reference TRBV7-3 and TRBJ2-7, is GAGVSQTPSNKVTEKGKYVELRCDPISGHTALYWYRQSLGQGPEFLIYFQGTGAADDSGLPNDRFFAVRPEGSVSTLKIQRTERGDSAVYLCASSLRGGIDYEQYFGPGTRLTVT.

The V and J genes are TRBV5-1 and TRBJ2-3; D perhaps matches TRBD1 (6 bases). The CDR3 totals 16 residues. V shed 3 bases and J shed 0 bases, with 14 bases lying between them. The germline gives CDR1 SGHRS, CDR2 YFSETQ. The DNA of the CDR3 is TGCGCCAGCAGCTCCGGGGACATCCGGAGCACAGATACGCAGTATTTT. Amino acids: CASSSGDIRSTDTQYF. Together with reference TRBV5-1 and TRBJ2-3, the CDR3 gives the full variable domain: KAGVTQTPRYLIKTRGQQVTLSCSPISGHRSVSWYQQTPGQGLQFLFEYFSETQRNKGNFPGRFSGRQFSNSRSEMNVSTLELGDSALYLCASSSGDIRSTDTQYFGPGTRLTVL.

J is TRBJ1-4 and V is TRBV25-1; 9 nucleotides align to TRBD1. Germline lookup yields CDR1 MGHDK and CDR2 SYGVNS. J gave up 8 bases and V 2 bases, and 3 bases lay outside the gene matches. This CDR3 is built from 14 residues. The CDR3 DNA sequence: TGTGCCAGCAGTGAAAGGGACAGGGACGAAAAACTGTTTTTT. Translated, it gives CASSERDRDEKLFF.

The genes are TRBV27 and TRBJ1-5; tentative D call: TRBD1 (5 bases). Trimming left V 0 bases short and J 3 bases short, with 12 bases between. The germline gives CDR1 MNHEY, CDR2 SMNVEV (reference sequence). CDR3 length: 16 amino acids. CDR3 loop: CASSLSMGGANQPQHF. As DNA, the CDR3 is TGTGCCAGCAGTTTATCGATGGGGGGAGCCAATCAGCCCCAGCATTTT.

The rearrangement uses TRBV6-6 and TRBJ1-4, with TRBD1 matching 7 bases. Germline CDR1 reads MNHNY; CDR2 reads SVGAGI (reference sequence). V was clipped by 7 bases and J by 0 bases; unmatched bases: 8. The CDR3 consists of 16 residues. The DNA for the CDR3 is TGTGCCAGCATTCGCGGACAGGAATCAACTAATGAAAAACTGTTTTTT. It translates to CASIRGQESTNEKLFF.

V and J are TRBV7-9 and TRBJ2-7; D might be TRBD2 (5 bases). The CDR3 totals 15 residues. Germline V lookup: CDR1 SEHNR, CDR2 FQNEAQ (reference sequence). Trimming took off 2 bases at V and 7 bases at J, with 18 bases between the two ends. This CDR3 reads CASSLTGAISGEQYF. DNA for the CDR3: TGTGCCAGCAGCTTAACCGGAGCGATATCGGGGGAGCAGTACTTC.